The source of this T cell receptor beta chain is a study of T cell responses to AZD1222 COVID-19 vaccine. CDR1 and CDR2 (germline): MNHEY, SVGAGI. V was clipped by 0 bases and J by 2 bases, with 13 bases between them. This CDR3 is built from 16 residues. A single count supports this clone. The method was immunoSEQ multiplex PCR; TCRdb's version includes in-frame clones alone and lacks a portion of them. Of 80,000 to 95,000 clones listed, about 72% are singletons. The starting material was peripheral blood, obtained on day 0 of AZD1222 vaccination. The receptor's source is an adult in good health. V is TRBV6-5 and J is TRBJ2-5; possibly TRBD2 for D (6 bases). The CDR3 reads CASSYSGPRGQETQYF. In nucleotides, the CDR3 is TGTGCCAGCAGTTACTCCGGGCCCCGGGGGCAAGAGACCCAGTACTTC.